The rows below give T cell receptor beta chains drawn from one sample of a study of blood T cells in healthy people across ages. TCRdb re-called the 5' RACE reads with MiXCR, one entry per CDR3 protein. The table records about 1.4 million distinct CDR3 sequences, roughly 59% of them present only once. The sample consisted of blood. The receptors derive from a man between 18 and 29 years old in good health. Both conserved end residues are part of each CDR3. The order of the fields is V gene, J gene, D gene, clone size, CDR3 protein, CDR3 DNA. D genes are given only for firm matches. Where a row states a size, it is once, few, many or the class of an expanded clone; other rows omit it.

V gene: TRBV10-2; J gene: TRBJ2-3; D gene: -; clone size: -; CDR3 protein: CASSEDQDTDTQYF; CDR3 DNA: TGCGCCAGCAGTGAGGACCAAGACACAGATACGCAGTATTTT
V gene: TRBV20-1; J gene: TRBJ1-1; D gene: -; clone size: -; CDR3 protein: CSARDLLGAAFF; CDR3 DNA: TGCAGTGCTAGAGATCTGTTGGGGGCGGCTTTCTTT
V gene: TRBV5-1; J gene: TRBJ2-3; D gene: TRBD2; clone size: -; CDR3 protein: CASSLTSGRTTDTQYF; CDR3 DNA: TGCGCCAGCAGCCTTACTAGCGGGAGAACCACAGATACGCAGTATTTT
V gene: TRBV4-3; J gene: TRBJ1-1; D gene: -; clone size: -; CDR3 protein: CASSHTTGVGGAFF; CDR3 DNA: TGCGCCAGCAGCCATACGACGGGGGTGGGGGGAGCTTTCTTT
V gene: TRBV9; J gene: TRBJ2-2; D gene: -; clone size: -; CDR3 protein: CASSPSTGTPTGELFF; CDR3 DNA: TGTGCCAGCAGCCCGTCTACCGGGACTCCCACCGGGGAGCTGTTTTTT
V gene: TRBV11-2; J gene: TRBJ2-1; D gene: TRBD2; clone size: -; CDR3 protein: CASKAGVSSYNEQFF; CDR3 DNA: TGTGCCAGCAAAGCGGGAGTGAGCTCCTACAATGAGCAGTTCTTC
V gene: TRBV20-1; J gene: TRBJ1-4; D gene: -; clone size: -; CDR3 protein: CSAIEGNEKLFF; CDR3 DNA: TGCAGTGCTATAGAGGGGAATGAAAAACTGTTTTTT
V gene: TRBV29-1; J gene: TRBJ2-1; D gene: -; clone size: few; CDR3 protein: CSVGVGNEQFF; CDR3 DNA: TGCAGCGTTGGGGTGGGCAATGAGCAGTTCTTC
V gene: TRBV16; J gene: TRBJ1-2; D gene: -; clone size: -; CDR3 protein: CASTLERQTPYGYTF; CDR3 DNA: TGTGCCAGCACCTTGGAGAGGCAGACCCCCTATGGCTACACCTTC
V gene: TRBV6-5; J gene: TRBJ2-7; D gene: TRBD2; clone size: -; CDR3 protein: CASRTTSGRIGYEQYF; CDR3 DNA: TGTGCCAGCAGGACAACTAGCGGGAGGATCGGCTACGAGCAGTACTTC
V gene: TRBV6-6; J gene: TRBJ2-1; D gene: -; clone size: -; CDR3 protein: CASSYRGVNEQFF; CDR3 DNA: TGTGCCAGCAGTTACCGGGGTGTCAATGAGCAGTTCTTC
V gene: TRBV7-2; J gene: TRBJ1-2; D gene: -; clone size: -; CDR3 protein: CASSLTGSRSYGYTF; CDR3 DNA: TGTGCCAGCAGCTTAACAGGGAGCCGTAGCTATGGCTACACCTTC
V gene: TRBV10-3; J gene: TRBJ2-3; D gene: TRBD1; clone size: -; CDR3 protein: CATQPGPDRDTQYF; CDR3 DNA: TGTGCCACCCAGCCGGGACCGGACAGGGATACGCAGTATTTT
V gene: TRBV29-1; J gene: TRBJ2-5; D gene: TRBD2; clone size: -; CDR3 protein: CSALTSGQETQYF; CDR3 DNA: TGCAGCGCGTTGACTAGCGGGCAAGAGACCCAGTACTTC
V gene: TRBV6-5; J gene: TRBJ2-1; D gene: -; clone size: -; CDR3 protein: CASSPNTNEQFF; CDR3 DNA: TGTGCCAGCAGTCCTAATACTAATGAGCAGTTCTTC
V gene: TRBV4-1; J gene: TRBJ2-1; D gene: -; clone size: few; CDR3 protein: CASSLGPQYNEQFF; CDR3 DNA: TGCGCCAGCAGCCTGGGACCACAATACAATGAGCAGTTCTTC